The 21 T cell receptor beta chains reported below all come from one sample, sequenced in a study of T cells in Graves' hyperthyroidism and ophthalmopathy. Amplified TCR beta CDR3 regions derived from RNA transcripts. HTBI primers were the set used in a first-round RT-PCR of the TCR CDR3. MiXCR, run by TCRdb on the multiplex PCR reads, gives a single entry per CDR3 protein. The profile shows approximately 330,000 distinct CDR3 sequences, around a fifth of them singletons. What was sequenced was blood. These receptors all stem from a woman aged 45 to 65 with Graves' hyperthyroidism.

This clonotype was observed many times. V and J are TRBV24-1 and TRBJ2-5; 9 bases are shared with TRBD1. This CDR3 contains 18 residues. Germline V gene sequence: CDR1 KGHDR, CDR2 SFDVKD. Trimming at V came to 5 bases and at J to 2 bases, leaving 14 bases not matched to a gene. Here the CDR3 reads CATSGWGIGTGQQETQYF. Here the CDR3 DNA reads TGTGCCACCAGTGGCTGGGGCATCGGGACAGGGCAACAAGAGACCCAGTACTTC.

This clonotype was counted only a few times. This chain uses TRBV19 with TRBJ1-2; D is uncertain. This CDR3 has 14 amino acids. Germline CDR1 LNHDA, CDR2 SQIVND (reference sequence). The V and J ends lost 4 bases and 8 bases respectively, with 17 bases between them. CDR3 nucleotides: TGTGCCAGTAGTACCGGGGAGCGGCTGAGAGGCTACACCTTC. Amino acid sequence: CASSTGERLRGYTF.

This clonotype was counted many times. The chain combines TRBV11-2 with TRBJ2-6; D is undetermined. Germline CDR1 is SGHAT and CDR2 is FQNNGV. Deletions cut 1 base from V and 0 bases from J, with 7 bases between. The CDR3 is 16 amino acids. The CDR3 region is CASSLGQSSGANVLTF. The CDR3 region has the DNA TGTGCCAGCAGCTTAGGGCAAAGCTCTGGGGCCAACGTCCTGACTTTC.

Ten or more counts support this clonotype. In DNA, the CDR3 is TGCAGTGCTAGAGATCGGGCTAGCGTCTACGAGCAGTACTTC. It codes for CSARDRASVYEQYF. The V call is TRBV20-1, the J call TRBJ2-7; possibly TRBD2 for D (6 bases). Trimming shortened V by 0 bases and J by 3 bases, and 12 bases separated the two germline ends. Germline V lookup: CDR1 DFQATT, CDR2 SNEGSKA (reference sequence). CDR3 length equals 14 residues.

This clonotype occurred a few times. This chain uses TRBV15 with TRBJ2-7; the match to TRBD1 covers 10 bases. The trim removed 5 bases at V and 3 bases at J, leaving 13 bases unmatched. Germline CDR1 is LNHNV and CDR2 is YYDKDF (reference sequence). The CDR3 extends over 17 amino acids. The CDR3 sequence: CATSGSLSGTGDYEQYF. The CDR3 DNA is TGTGCCACCAGCGGTTCCTTATCCGGGACAGGGGACTACGAGCAGTACTTC.

This clonotype has at least ten counts. The J gene is TRBJ2-2, the V gene TRBV6-1; TRBD2 matches at 8 bases. The CDR3 covers 15 residues. Unmatched junction bases numbered 4, after V lost 1 base and J lost 6 bases. CDR1 is MNHNS, CDR2 SASEGT, per germline. DNA for the CDR3: TGTGCCAGCAGTGAAGGTAGCGGGATCGCCGGGGAGCTGTTTTTT. It yields the protein CASSEGSGIAGELFF.

The rearrangement uses TRBV7-8 and TRBJ2-1; possible D gene TRBD1, 6 bases. V lost 2 bases and J lost 0, with 11 bases in between. The CDR3 length is 16 residues. CDR1 and CDR2 from the germline V gene are SGHVS and FQNEAQ. CDR3 loop: CASSLTGYSSYNEQFF. The CDR3 DNA reads as TGTGCCAGCAGCTTAACAGGGTATAGCTCCTACAATGAGCAGTTCTTC.

This clonotype was observed a handful of times. The J gene is TRBJ1-6, the V gene TRBV20-1; no reliable D call. Between the trimmed V and J ends, which lost 0 bases and 8 bases, there was a span of 11 bases. Germline CDR1 is DFQATT and CDR2 is SNEGSKA (reference sequence). The CDR3 is 14 amino acids. The CDR3 nucleotides are TGCAGTGCTAGAGAGAGTCAGCGGGATTCACCCCTCCACTTT. This sequence encodes CSARESQRDSPLHF.

A few counts support this clonotype. The chain's CDR3 is CASSIDAVSGGYTF. Written as DNA, the CDR3 is TGTGCCAGTAGTATAGATGCCGTCTCGGGAGGCTACACCTTC. V gene TRBV19 combines with J gene TRBJ1-2; D remains unclear. V shed 0 bases and J shed 8 bases, with 13 bases lying between them. CDR1 LNHDA and CDR2 SQIVND come from the germline V gene (reference sequence). The CDR3 totals 14 residues.

The chain has TRBV5-1 and TRBJ2-1, with D maybe TRBD2 (6 bases). The ends were cut back, 3 bases at V and 5 bases at J, with 9 bases in the middle. Per germline, CDR1 SGHRS and CDR2 YFSETQ. This CDR3 contains 13 residues. CDR3 DNA: TGCGCCAGCAGCTCGACTAGAGACAATGAGCAGTTCTTC. Amino acids: CASSSTRDNEQFF.

The V gene is TRBV12-3 or TRBV12-4, the J gene TRBJ2-1, with TRBD2 matching 9 bases. V shed 3 bases, J shed 4 bases, and the junction held 4 bases outside the gene matches. The CDR3 has 15 amino acids. The CDR3 reads CASSFLAGIYNEQFF. CDR3 sequence (DNA): TGTGCCAGCAGTTTCCTAGCGGGAATATACAATGAGCAGTTCTTC.

This clonotype was recorded at least ten times. V and J are TRBV6-6 and TRBJ1-1; 7 bases match TRBD1. V shed 2 bases and J 4 bases; nucleotides not matched to a gene: 7. This CDR3 is 15 amino acids long. Per germline, CDR1 MNHNY and CDR2 SVGAGI (reference sequence). CDR3 protein: CASSYRTTGSTEAFF. Here the CDR3 DNA reads TGTGCCAGCAGTTACAGAACGACAGGGAGCACTGAAGCTTTCTTT.

In this sample, this clonotype turned up a few times. V usage is TRBV20-1 and J usage is TRBJ2-5, with TRBD1 identical over 9 bases. V shed 3 bases, J shed 6 bases, and the junction held 11 bases outside the gene matches. The CDR3 has 15 residues. Germline V lookup: CDR1 DFQATT, CDR2 SNEGSKA (reference sequence). This CDR3 is CSAREYTGGAKTQYF. CDR3 nucleotides: TGCAGTGCTAGGGAATACACAGGGGGCGCAAAGACCCAGTACTTC.

This clonotype was observed a handful of times. V is TRBV5-1 and J is TRBJ2-1, with 16 bases fitting TRBD2. The CDR3 extends over 16 amino acids. Germline-derived CDR1 and CDR2 are SGHRS and YFSETQ. Trimming removed 4 bases from V and 6 bases from J; junction bases left unmatched: 4. The CDR3: CASSMGLAGGPNEQFF. In DNA, the CDR3 is TGCGCCAGCAGCATGGGACTAGCGGGAGGGCCCAATGAGCAGTTCTTC.

This clonotype has more than one count but fewer than ten. This sequence joins TRBV25-1 and TRBJ2-7, with 9 bases fitting TRBD1. Germline V lookup: CDR1 MGHDK, CDR2 SYGVNS. This CDR3 contains 14 residues. The V gene end was trimmed by 3 bases and the J gene end by 3 bases; junction bases not matched to a gene: 3. CDR3 bases: TGTGCCAGCAGTGATTGGACAGGGGTCTACGAGCAGTACTTC. It is translated as CASSDWTGVYEQYF.

In its sample, this clonotype was seen many times. This sequence joins TRBV27 and TRBJ1-2; tentatively, D is TRBD1 (6 bases). Between the trimmed V and J ends, which lost 6 bases and 7 bases, there was a span of 15 bases. The germline V gene has CDR1 MNHEY and CDR2 SMNVEV (reference sequence). The CDR3 sequence is 13 residues long. The CDR3 DNA reads as TGTGCCAGCAGCCGAAATCAGGGGAGTGGCTACACCTTC. This encodes CASSRNQGSGYTF.

This clonotype was counted between two and nine times. The chain has TRBV6-1 and TRBJ2-7, with 13 bases that match TRBD2. CDR3 length: 19 residues. Germline CDR1 MNHNS, CDR2 SASEGT. V shed 5 bases and J 2 bases; nucleotides not matched to a gene: 15. CDR3 sequence reads: CASSFQRTSGGKSPYEQYF. The CDR3 bases are TGTGCCAGCAGTTTCCAACGGACTAGCGGGGGCAAATCCCCCTACGAGCAGTACTTC.

This clonotype was counted many times. V and J are TRBV6-1 and TRBJ2-1; D might be TRBD1 or TRBD2, each matching 7 bases. The CDR3 consists of 18 residues. From germline, CDR1 is MNHNS and CDR2 SASEGT. Trimming took off 3 bases at V and 0 bases at J, with 18 bases between the two ends. Written as DNA, the CDR3 is TGTGCCAGCAGTGAGGTCAGGGGGAGGGCGAGCTCCTACAATGAGCAGTTCTTC. Protein sequence: CASSEVRGRASSYNEQFF.

The chain links TRBV4-1 to TRBJ1-2; tentative D call: TRBD1 (5 bases). V dropped 0 bases and J dropped 9 bases, with 17 bases sitting between them. Germline lookup yields CDR1 MGHRA and CDR2 YSYEKL. The CDR3 covers 15 residues. CDR3 sequence (DNA): TGCGCCAGCAGCCAAGAGGGGGGTAATTCAAGAAGCTACACCTTC. Its translation: CASSQEGGNSRSYTF.

The sample holds many counts of this clonotype. The CDR3 DNA sequence: TGTGCCAGCAGCGCGGGACAGAGAGAAGAGACCCAGTACTTC. Translated, it gives CASSAGQREETQYF. The chain recombines TRBV9 with TRBJ2-5; TRBD1 agrees at 7 bases. This CDR3 has 14 amino acids. J lost 3 bases, V lost 3 bases, and 5 bases had no gene match. Germline V gives CDR1 SGDLS, CDR2 YYNGEE.

This clonotype was found many times. As DNA, the CDR3 is TGTGCCAGCAGTTACGGGGGAGTAATTCAGCCCCAGCATTTT. It is translated as CASSYGGVIQPQHF. This sequence joins TRBV6-2 or TRBV6-3 and TRBJ1-5, with D perhaps TRBD1 (5 bases). V was shortened by 2 bases and J by 6 bases, with 11 bases between the two germline ends. The CDR3 consists of 14 residues. The germline CDR1 and CDR2 sequences are MNHEY and SVGEGT.